The present T cell receptor (beta chain) was sequenced within a study of blood T cell repertoires in COVID-19. Turning to the study itself: Both acute and convalescent COVID-19 samples were obtained from the United States, Italy and Spain.

Participants came from some 26 US areas, aged about 18 to 100 years. Which cohort a participant joined came from the clinical history participants gave. Original methodology: Cell counts per sample came from amplifying reference gene primers. Assay: immunoSEQ multiplex PCR; the TCRdb copy retains only in-frame clones and omits some. That table gives V, J and clone size, and the DNA gave D and trimming. The sample records 310,000 or so clones, almost 90% being singletons. CDR3 length equals 16 residues. CDR1 and CDR2 (germline): SGHKS, YYEKEE (reference sequence). After removal of 0 bases from V and 1 base from J, the junction contained 4 bases not matched to a gene.

The chain uses TRBV5-5 and TRBJ2-1; 7 positions agree with TRBD2. This receptor was identified in a woman aged 18-35 years with acute COVID-19. Source material: PBMCs or T cells enriched from blood (not recorded which). CDR3 in amino acids: CASSLGSSGSYNEQFF. The CDR3 DNA reads as TGTGCCAGCAGCTTGGGCTCTAGCGGTTCCTACAATGAGCAGTTCTTC.